This T cell receptor (beta chain) emerged from a study of T cells in Graves' hyperthyroidism and ophthalmopathy. CDR1 and CDR2 (germline): SNHLY, FYNNEI. The CDR3 is made up of 14 amino acids. V dropped 5 bases and J dropped 4; count of bases not matched to a gene: 5. Template material for amplifying TCR beta CDR3 regions consisted of RNA transcripts. HTBI primers drove first-round RT-PCR of the TCR CDR3. One entry per CDR3 protein, called by TCRdb with MiXCR from the multiplex PCR reads. The sample consists of hundreds of thousands of distinct CDR3 sequences, 14% of them appearing once. This clonotype has just a few counts.

This chain links TRBV2 with TRBJ2-1, with 7 bases lining up with TRBD2. This clonotype originated in a woman aged 18-30 years with Graves' hyperthyroidism. Sequencing was carried out using blood. The CDR3 spells CASSPLAPYNEQFF. CDR3 in DNA: TGTGCCAGCAGTCCACTAGCGCCGTACAATGAGCAGTTCTTC.